The present entry profiles one TCR beta chain with its context. Its cognate antigen is unknown. This specimen belongs to a study of Ad26.COV2.S vaccination and SARS-CoV-2 variants. Study as a whole: A participant enrolled in the COV1001 Ad26.COV2.S trial arm provided the sample.

Between the trimmed V and J ends, which lost 2 bases and 3 bases, there was a span of 5 bases. CDR1 and CDR2 (germline): MNHEY, SVGEGT. This CDR3 region has 13 residues. Regarding treatment: 15 to 20 received Ad26.COV2.S at low or high dose, single or two shots; roughly five received placebo; per-sample allocation not given. It was on day 63 after the first vaccine or placebo injection that samples were taken. An Ad26 vector that expressed Wuhan-strain SARS-CoV-2 spike constituted the vaccine. Points from the study as a whole: Higher spike-specific TCR breadth was found in vaccine recipients than in placebo recipients. Measures of TCR breadth and depth may have fallen short of total T cell responses.

Profiled with immunoSEQ multiplex PCR; TCRdb holds only in-frame clones, not every one. The data contain roughly 500,000 clones, 70% to 90% of them singletons. The source of this sequence is a person aged 18-65 years who received the Ad26.COV2.S COVID-19 vaccine or a placebo. The V call is TRBV6-2 or TRBV6-3, the J call TRBJ1-5; no definite D call. The sequencing used peripheral blood, collected in a trial of Ad26.COV2.S vaccine versus placebo. The CDR3, as DNA: TGTGCCAGCAGTTACCTAGACAATCAGCCCCAGCATTTT. Translated, it gives CASSYLDNQPQHF.